This passage covers 22 T cell receptor delta chains from one sample sequenced in a study of gammadelta T cells in human blood. With CATT, TCRdb re-called clones from the RT-PCR reads. Of 500 or so delta-chain clones listed, 45% to 70% are singletons. Sequencing used non-Vgamma9Vdelta2 gamma-delta T cells from fetal blood. The source is a human fetus.

In the case of this clone: A far larger clone is only one base removed, so a read error is likely. The sample contains more than one DNA sequence encoding this CDR3. V usage is TRAV29/DV5 and J usage is TRDJ3; 10 nucleotides match TRDD3. The CDR3 loop spans 19 amino acids. The germline V gene encodes CDR1 NSMFDY and CDR2 ISSIKDK. The V gene end was trimmed by 3 bases and the J gene end by 1 base; junction bases not matched to a gene: 10. The CDR3 protein is CAATSPTGGSSWDTRQMFF. The CDR3 bases are TGTGCAGCAACCTCACCTACTGGGGGATCATCCTGGGACACCCGACAGATGTTTTTC.

As to this clone: TCRdb's entry gives the protein of a much larger clone, which mismatches this DNA's translation at residue 7, likely from a read error; the protein reported here is translated from the DNA. J is TRDJ1 and V is TRAV14/DV4, with D possibly being TRDD3 (5 bases). The CDR3 runs to 14 residues. V lost 4 bases to trimming and J lost 3 bases, with 12 bases between them. Germline CDR1 is TSDPSYG and CDR2 is QGSYDQQN (reference sequence). The DNA of the CDR3 is TGTGCAATGAGAGGGGGACACGTGTCCGATAAACTCATCTTT. Encoded protein: CAMRGGHVSDKLIF.

A note on this clone: This DNA translates differently at residue 10 from the TCRdb protein, which is that of a much larger clone; a read error is likely, and the protein shown is the DNA's own translation. Other DNA sequences from this sample encode an identical CDR3 as well. The rearrangement joins TRAV29/DV5 to TRDJ1; 9 bases map to TRDD3. Germline V gene lookup returns CDR1 NSMFDY and CDR2 ISSIKDK. There are 18 residues in the CDR3. Unmatched junction bases numbered 14, after V lost 1 base and J lost 1 base. The CDR3, as DNA: TGTGCAGCAAGCAGTATACTGGGGGACAGGGGGATCACCGATAAACTCATCTTT. Translated, it gives CAASSILGDRGITDKLIF.

By frequency in the sample, this clone is large. Other DNA variants within this sample encode the same CDR3. The V gene is TRDV1, the J gene TRDJ1; 9 positions agree with TRDD3. Germline CDR1 and CDR2: TSWWSYY and QGS. V trimming: 1 base; J trimming: 0 bases; junction bases outside the gene matches: 0. The CDR3 runs 15 residues. The CDR3 sequence: CALGEPGGYTDKLIF. CDR3 coding DNA: TGTGCTCTTGGGGAACCTGGGGGATACACCGATAAACTCATCTTT.

To note about this clone: A far larger clone is one base from this, pointing to a likely read error. Other DNA sequences in the same sample also yield this CDR3. This rearrangement joins TRDV2 to TRDJ1; 9 bases align to TRDD3. Germline CDR1 and CDR2: GEAIGNYY and EKD. CDR3 length: 15 amino acids. This CDR3 is CACDKGDTYTDKLIF. DNA for the CDR3: TGTGCCTGTGACAAAGGGGATACGTACACTGATAAACTCATCTTT.

This clone was observed a few times. This probably arose from a read error, given a far larger clone one base away. This sequence joins TRDV2 and TRDJ3; 8 nucleotides match TRDD3. The CDR3 runs 20 residues. Germline CDR1 and CDR2: GEAIGNYY and EKD. CDR3 DNA: TGTGCCTGTGACACCGAGCGGGGGGATATCAGCTCCTGGGACACCCAACAGATGTTTTTC. This translates into CACDTERGDISSWDTQQMFF.

Concerning this clone itself: This DNA's translation and the protein TCRdb lists, from a much larger clone, do not match at residue 9, likely due to a read error; the protein shown is translated from the DNA. The chain is built from TRDV1 and TRDJ1; D is uncertain. Deletions cut 0 bases from V and 6 bases from J, with 8 bases between. Per the germline V gene, CDR1 is TSWWSYY and CDR2 is QGS. This CDR3 is 13 amino acids long. This CDR3 is CALGELRTNKLIF. The DNA for the CDR3 is TGTGCTCTTGGGGAACTTCGTACCAATAAACTCATCTTT.

Note on this clone: The amino acid sequence in TCRdb belongs to a much larger clone and departs from this DNA's translation at residue 6, likely a sequencing read error; the sequence shown is translated from the DNA. The V call is TRDV1, the J call TRDJ1; D gene ambiguous. Trimming pared 1 base from V and 2 bases from J, leaving 5 bases between. CDR3 length: 13 residues. Germline CDR1 reads TSWWSYY; CDR2 reads QGS. The CDR3 reads CALGEPRTDKLIF. In DNA, the CDR3 is TGTGCTCTTGGGGAACCTCGTACCGATAAACTCATCTTT.

This clone is medium-sized within its sample. The chain employs TRDV2 and TRDJ1, with 9 nucleotides matching TRDD3. This CDR3 is built from 15 residues. Germline V gene data show CDR1 as GEAIGNYY and CDR2 as EKD. V trimming: 5 bases; J trimming: 0 bases; junction bases outside the gene matches: 6. CDR3 sequence reads: CACVPGGSYTDKLIF. The CDR3 coding sequence is TGTGCCTGTGTCCCTGGGGGATCGTACACCGATAAACTCATCTTT.

About this clone itself: Translating this DNA gives a protein that differs at residue 4 from the TCRdb one, which belongs to a much larger clone; a read error is likely, and the protein shown is this translation. This chain joins TRDV2 and TRDJ1; 9 nucleotides agree with TRDD3. The CDR3 spans 15 residues. The germline V gene has CDR1 GEAIGNYY and CDR2 EKD. Germline trimming cut 5 bases from V and 0 bases from J; bases unmatched to any gene: 6. The DNA for the CDR3 is TGTGCCTGTGTCAAAGGGGATACGTACACCGATAAACTCATCTTT. This gives the protein CACVKGDTYTDKLIF.

V usage is TRDV2 and J usage is TRDJ4, with 13 nucleotides matching TRDD3. V gave up 3 bases and J gave up 1 base; unmatched junction bases: 25. Germline CDR1 GEAIGNYY, CDR2 EKD. The CDR3 runs 22 residues. The CDR3 nucleotides read TGTGCCTGTGACCCCCACTTCCTATCCCCCTTGTACTGGGGGATACGATTCAGACCCCTGATCTTT. It specifies CACDPHFLSPLYWGIRFRPLIF.

Concerning this clone: This likely came from a read error, as a far larger clone is one base away. The J gene is TRDJ1, the V gene TRDV1; no clear D. This CDR3 has 13 residues. Germline assignment: CDR1 TSWWSYY and CDR2 QGS. V was pared by 2 bases and J by 0 bases, with 4 bases between. As DNA, the CDR3 is TGTGCTCTTGGGGAATGGGACACCGATAAACTCATCTTT. It yields the protein CALGEWDTDKLIF.

In regard to this clone: This sequence is one base from a far larger clone and is likely a read error. The chain joins TRDV1 to TRDJ3; 10 bases are a match to TRDD3. CDR1 and CDR2 from the germline V gene are TSWWSYY and QGS. CDR3 length equals 22 residues. The CDR3 nucleotides read TGTGCTCTTGGGGAAAGGGCCCCCGGGGGGATACGAAGCTCCGGGGACACCCGACAGATGTTTTTC. This translates into CALGERAPGGIRSSGDTRQMFF.

As regards this clone: A read error is the likely source, as a far larger clone sits one nucleotide away. The V and J genes are TRDV1 and TRDJ3; TRDD3 aligns across 9 bases. J lost 3 bases, V lost 0 bases, and 15 bases had no gene match. Germline CDR1 is TSWWSYY and CDR2 is QGS. This CDR3 has 22 amino acids. The CDR3 coding sequence is TGTGCTCTTGGGGAACTGGGAGCGTGGGGGGATACCAGCTTCTGGGACACCCGACAGATGTTTTTC. It is translated as CALGELGAWGDTSFWDTRQMFF.

As for this clone: The TCRdb record carries a much larger clone's protein, which differs from this DNA's translation at residue 17; a read error is the likely cause, and the protein listed here is the DNA translation. The V call is TRAV29/DV5, the J call TRDJ1; 12 bases fit TRDD3. There are 23 residues in the CDR3. Germline trimming cut 2 bases from V and 0 bases from J; bases unmatched to any gene: 26. The germline V gene has CDR1 NSMFDY and CDR2 ISSIKDK. The chain's CDR3 is CAARDPSYVFSGGYAAHTDKLIF. The CDR3 DNA follows: TGTGCAGCAAGGGACCCTTCCTACGTTTTCTCTGGGGGATACGCGGCGCACACCGATAAACTCATCTTT.

To note about this clone: A far larger clone differs by one base, so this is likely a read error. V is TRDV3 and J is TRDJ3; 9 bases are shared with TRDD3. The V gene's germline CDR1 is TVYSNPD and CDR2 GDNSRS (reference sequence). Trimming cost V 3 bases and J 0 bases; bases outside gene matches: 9. The CDR3 runs to 18 residues. The CDR3 spells CAFSPGGWGSWDTRQMFF. CDR3 coding DNA: TGTGCCTTCAGTCCTGGGGGATGGGGCTCCTGGGACACCCGACAGATGTTTTTC.

A remark on this clone: A read error likely explains why the TCRdb protein, taken from a much larger clone, differs from this DNA's translation at residue 6; the protein shown is translated from the DNA. The chain carries TRDV1 and TRDJ1; 10 bases align to TRDD3. The CDR3 runs 15 residues. Germline lookup yields CDR1 TSWWSYY and CDR2 QGS. Trimming at V came to 3 bases and at J to 4 bases, leaving 5 bases not matched to a gene. The CDR3, as DNA: TGTGCTCTTGGGGAGCACTGGGGGATTGGCGATAAACTCATCTTT. This translates into CALGEHWGIGDKLIF.

About this clone itself: The protein held in TCRdb is that of a much larger clone and does not match this DNA's translation at residue 5, likely because of a read error; the protein shown is translated from the DNA. The chain has TRDV2 and TRDJ3, with 9 bases matching TRDD3. CDR3 length equals 18 residues. Per the germline V gene, CDR1 is GEAIGNYY and CDR2 is EKD. V gave up 3 bases and J gave up 0 bases; unmatched junction bases: 5. CDR3 region: CACDSYWGSSWDTRQMFF. The CDR3 DNA sequence: TGTGCCTGTGACTCCTACTGGGGGAGCTCCTGGGACACCCGACAGATGTTTTTC.

This clone was detected only a few times. V usage is TRDV2 and J usage is TRDJ2, with D perhaps matching TRDD3 (6 bases). Germline V gene sequence: CDR1 GEAIGNYY, CDR2 EKD. Trimming took off 0 bases at V and 0 bases at J, with 7 bases between the two ends. The CDR3 is 15 amino acids. CDR3 bases: TGTGCCTGTGACACCGGGGATGCTTTGACAGCACAACTCTTCTTT. It specifies CACDTGDALTAQLFF.

Concerning this clone: A far larger clone is only one base removed, so a read error is likely. The same CDR3 also results from other DNA sequences found in this sample. The J gene is TRDJ3, the V gene TRDV2; D is possibly TRDD3 (5 bases). The CDR3 spans 17 residues. Germline CDR1 and CDR2: GEAIGNYY and EKD. The CDR3 DNA follows: TGTGCCTGTGACACTCGCATACTGACCTGGGATACCCGACAGATGTTTTTC. This encodes CACDTRILTWDTRQMFF.

About this clone itself: The TCRdb protein, from a much larger clone, departs from this DNA's translation at residue 11, likely by read error; the protein shown derives from the DNA. The genes are TRDV1 and TRDJ2, with unresolved D. This CDR3 region has 13 residues. Germline CDR1 and CDR2: TSWWSYY and QGS. In nucleotides, the CDR3 is TGTGCTCTTGGGGATCATCCGACAGCACAACGCTTCTTT. This sequence encodes CALGDHPTAQRFF.

The chain links TRDV1 to TRDJ2, with a possible D match to TRDD3 (5 bases). Trimming shortened V by 11 bases and J by 0 bases, and 10 bases separated the two germline ends. Germline assignment: CDR1 TSWWSYY and CDR2 QGS. The CDR3 contains 13 residues. CDR3 amino acids: CAGGPSLTAQLFF. CDR3 DNA: TGTGCTGGGGGCCCCTCTTTGACAGCACAACTCTTCTTT.